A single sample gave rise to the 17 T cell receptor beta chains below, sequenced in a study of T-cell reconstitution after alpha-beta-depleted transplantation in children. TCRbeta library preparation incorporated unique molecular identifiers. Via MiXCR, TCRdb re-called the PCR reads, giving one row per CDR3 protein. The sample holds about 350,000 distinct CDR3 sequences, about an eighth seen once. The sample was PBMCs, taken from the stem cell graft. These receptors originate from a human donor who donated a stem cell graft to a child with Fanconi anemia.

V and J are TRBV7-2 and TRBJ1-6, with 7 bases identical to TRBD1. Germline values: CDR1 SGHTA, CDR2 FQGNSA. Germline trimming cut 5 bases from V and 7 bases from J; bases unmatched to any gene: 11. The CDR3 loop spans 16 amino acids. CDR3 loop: CASSTRQGPLNSPLHF. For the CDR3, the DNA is TGTGCCAGCAGCACACGACAGGGACCATTAAATTCACCCCTCCACTTT.

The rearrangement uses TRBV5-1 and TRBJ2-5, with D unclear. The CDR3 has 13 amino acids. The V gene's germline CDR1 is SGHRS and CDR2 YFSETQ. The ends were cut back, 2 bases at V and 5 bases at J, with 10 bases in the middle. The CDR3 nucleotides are TGCGCCAGCAGCTTCAAGGTCGAGGAGACCCAGTACTTC. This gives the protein CASSFKVEETQYF.

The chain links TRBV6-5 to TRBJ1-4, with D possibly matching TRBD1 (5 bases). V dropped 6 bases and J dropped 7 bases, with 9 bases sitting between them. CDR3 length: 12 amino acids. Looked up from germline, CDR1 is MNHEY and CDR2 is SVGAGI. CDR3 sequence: CASSSGFEKLFF. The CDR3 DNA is TGTGCCAGCAGCTCAGGGTTTGAAAAACTGTTTTTT.

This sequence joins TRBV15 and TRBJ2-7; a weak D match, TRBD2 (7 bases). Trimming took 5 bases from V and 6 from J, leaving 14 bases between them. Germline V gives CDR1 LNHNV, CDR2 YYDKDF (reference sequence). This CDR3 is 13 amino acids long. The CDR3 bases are TGTGCCACCAGCGTCAGGGAGGGGGGCGAGCAGTACTTC. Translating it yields CATSVREGGEQYF. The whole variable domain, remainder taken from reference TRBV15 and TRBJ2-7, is DAMVIQNPRYQVTQFGKPVTLSCSQTLNHNVMYWYQQKSSQAPKLLFHYYDKDFNNEADTPDNFQSRRPNTSFCFLDIRSPGLGDTAMYLCATSVREGGEQYFGPGTRLTVT.

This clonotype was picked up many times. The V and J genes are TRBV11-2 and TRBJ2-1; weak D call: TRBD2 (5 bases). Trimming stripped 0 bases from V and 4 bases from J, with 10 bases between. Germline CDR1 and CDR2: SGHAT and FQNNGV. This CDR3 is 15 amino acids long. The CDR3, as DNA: TGTGCCAGCAGCTTAGATCAGGAGGCGTACAATGAGCAGTTCTTC. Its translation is CASSLDQEAYNEQFF.

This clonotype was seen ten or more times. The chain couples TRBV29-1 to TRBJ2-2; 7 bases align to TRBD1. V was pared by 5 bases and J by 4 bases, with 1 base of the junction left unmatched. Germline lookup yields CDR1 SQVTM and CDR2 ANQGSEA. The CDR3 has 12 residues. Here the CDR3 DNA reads TGCAGCGTTTGGGACAGCACCGGGGAGCTGTTTTTT. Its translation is CSVWDSTGELFF.

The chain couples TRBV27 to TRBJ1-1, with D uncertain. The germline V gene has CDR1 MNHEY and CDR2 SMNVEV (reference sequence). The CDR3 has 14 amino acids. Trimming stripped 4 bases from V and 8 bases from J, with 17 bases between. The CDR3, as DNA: TGTGCCAGCAGTTCATTGGAACCGGACGTGGAAGCTTTCTTT. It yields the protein CASSSLEPDVEAFF.

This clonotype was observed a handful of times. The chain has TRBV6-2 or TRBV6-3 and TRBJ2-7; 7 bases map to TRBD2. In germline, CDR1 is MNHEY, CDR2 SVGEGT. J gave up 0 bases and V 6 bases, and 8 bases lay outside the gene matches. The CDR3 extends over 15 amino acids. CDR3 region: CASSYGGLSSYEQYF. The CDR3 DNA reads TGTGCCAGCAGCTACGGGGGGTTAAGCTCCTACGAGCAGTACTTC.

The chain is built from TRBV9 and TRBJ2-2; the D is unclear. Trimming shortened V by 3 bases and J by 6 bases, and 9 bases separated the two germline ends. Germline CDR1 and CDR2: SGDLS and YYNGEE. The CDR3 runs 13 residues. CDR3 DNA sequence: TGTGCCAGCAGCGCGAGAATGGCCGGGGAGCTGTTTTTT. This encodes CASSARMAGELFF.

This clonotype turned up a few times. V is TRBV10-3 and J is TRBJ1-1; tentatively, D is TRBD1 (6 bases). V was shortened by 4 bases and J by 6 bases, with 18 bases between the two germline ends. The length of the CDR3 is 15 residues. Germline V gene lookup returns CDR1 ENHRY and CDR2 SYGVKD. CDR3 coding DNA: TGTGCCATCAGTGCCTTACCGGGGGCGCGAGCTGAAGCTTTCTTT. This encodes CAISALPGARAEAFF.

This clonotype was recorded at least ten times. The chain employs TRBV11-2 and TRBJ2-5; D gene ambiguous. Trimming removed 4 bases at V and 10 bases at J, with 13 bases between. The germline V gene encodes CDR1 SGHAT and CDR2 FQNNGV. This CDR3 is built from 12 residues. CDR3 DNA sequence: TGTGCCAGCAGCTCCCGCGTATATAGCCAGTACTTC. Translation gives CASSSRVYSQYF.

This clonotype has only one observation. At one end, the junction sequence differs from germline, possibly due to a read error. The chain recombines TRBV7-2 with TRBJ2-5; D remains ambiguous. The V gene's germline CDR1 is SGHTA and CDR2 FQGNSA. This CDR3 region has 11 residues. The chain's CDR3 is CASNLQGTQYF. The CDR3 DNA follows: TGTGCCAGCAACCTACAAGGGACCCAGTACTTC.

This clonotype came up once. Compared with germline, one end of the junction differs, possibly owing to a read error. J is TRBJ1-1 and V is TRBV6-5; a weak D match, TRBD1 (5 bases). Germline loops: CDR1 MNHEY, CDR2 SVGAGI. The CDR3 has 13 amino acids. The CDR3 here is CASSYSRVTEPFF. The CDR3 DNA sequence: TGTGCCAGCAGTTACTCCAGGGTTACTGAACCTTTCTTT.

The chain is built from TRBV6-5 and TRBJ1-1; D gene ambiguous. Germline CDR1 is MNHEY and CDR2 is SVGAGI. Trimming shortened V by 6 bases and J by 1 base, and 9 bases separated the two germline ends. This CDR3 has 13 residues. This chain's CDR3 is CASRLKRNTEAFF. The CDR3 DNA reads TGTGCCAGCAGGTTAAAAAGGAACACTGAAGCTTTCTTT.

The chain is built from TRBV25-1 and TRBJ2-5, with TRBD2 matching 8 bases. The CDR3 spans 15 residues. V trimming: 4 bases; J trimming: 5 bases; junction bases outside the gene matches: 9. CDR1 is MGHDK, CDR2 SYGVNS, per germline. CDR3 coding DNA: TGTGCCAGCAGTGCTATCGGGGGGGTAGCGGAGACCCAGTACTTC. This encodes CASSAIGGVAETQYF.

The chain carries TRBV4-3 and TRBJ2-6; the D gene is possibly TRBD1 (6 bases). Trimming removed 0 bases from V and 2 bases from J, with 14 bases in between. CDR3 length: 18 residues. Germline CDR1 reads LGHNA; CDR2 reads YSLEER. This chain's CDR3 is CASSQDPIRGAGANVLTF. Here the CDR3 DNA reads TGCGCCAGCAGCCAAGATCCTATCAGGGGAGCTGGGGCCAACGTCCTGACTTTC.

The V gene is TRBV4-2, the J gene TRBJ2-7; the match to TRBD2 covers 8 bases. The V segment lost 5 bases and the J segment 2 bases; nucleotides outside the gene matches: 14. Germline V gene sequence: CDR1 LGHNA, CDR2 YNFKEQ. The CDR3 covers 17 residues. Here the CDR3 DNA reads TGTGCCAGCAGCGTCGGACCGATAGCGGGGTTAGCCTACGAGCAGTACTTC. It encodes CASSVGPIAGLAYEQYF.